These 27 T cell receptor beta chains were sequenced from one sample in a study of T cells in Graves' hyperthyroidism and ophthalmopathy. What was amplified from RNA transcripts were TCR beta CDR3 regions. HTBI primers were used for first-round RT-PCR of the TCR CDR3. Each CDR3 protein is one row after TCRdb ran MiXCR on the multiplex PCR reads. The repertoire holds roughly 660,000 distinct CDR3 sequences, approximately 15% seen once, with roughly a sixth in the top ten. The specimen was blood. Receptors were obtained from a man aged 50-60 years with Graves' hyperthyroidism.

The sample holds a few counts of this clonotype. This chain joins TRBV12-3 or TRBV12-4 and TRBJ1-3; D unclear. Trimming took off 7 bases at V and 4 bases at J, with 14 bases between the two ends. CDR3 length: 14 amino acids. CDR3 in amino acids: CASILPGRGNTIYF. The CDR3 DNA follows: TGTGCCAGCATCTTGCCGGGCCGGGGAAACACCATATATTTT.

This clonotype was seen only a few times. This chain uses TRBV20-1 with TRBJ1-1, with a weak D call TRBD1 (5 bases). With 3 bases removed from V and 2 bases from J, the gap between germline ends came to 10 bases. The CDR3 has 13 amino acids. CDR1 and CDR2 (germline): DFQATT, SNEGSKA (reference sequence). CDR3 nucleotide sequence: TGCAGTGCTAGTATCGGGGGTAACACTGAAGCTTTCTTT. Protein product: CSASIGGNTEAFF.

This clonotype appeared many times. This rearrangement joins TRBV7-2 to TRBJ1-2; D gene uncertain. Germline V gene data show CDR1 as SGHTA and CDR2 as FQGNSA. V lost 1 base, J lost 7 bases, and 10 bases lay in between. The CDR3 covers 13 residues. The DNA for the CDR3 is TGTGCCAGCAGCTTAGAAAGTTTTGCTGGCTACACCTTC. Translation: CASSLESFAGYTF.

V is TRBV19 and J is TRBJ1-5; D not resolved. Per the germline V gene, CDR1 is LNHDA and CDR2 is SQIVND (reference sequence). V was pared by 5 bases and J by 0 bases, with 8 bases between. The CDR3 is 14 residues long. CDR3 sequence reads: CASSAQYSNQPQHF. The CDR3 bases are TGTGCCAGTAGTGCACAATATAGCAATCAGCCCCAGCATTTT.

This clonotype showed up many times. The chain uses TRBV28 and TRBJ1-4, with 9 bases aligning to TRBD1. V lost 9 bases and J lost 0; bases outside the gene matches: 11. Germline values: CDR1 MDHEN, CDR2 SYDVKM. The CDR3 consists of 17 residues. CDR3 bases: TGTGCCAGTTTCACAGGGGGCCTACAAGCAACTAATGAAAAACTGTTTTTT. As protein: CASFTGGLQATNEKLFF. Using reference TRBV28 and TRBJ1-4 for the parts outside the CDR3, the full variable domain is DVKVTQSSRYLVKRTGEKVFLECVQDMDHENMFWYRQDPGLGLRLIYFSYDVKMKEKGDIPEGYSVSREKKERFSLILESASTNQTSMYLCASFTGGLQATNEKLFFGSGTQLSVL.

This clonotype was seen ten or more times. The rearrangement joins TRBV11-1 to TRBJ2-2; 7 nucleotides line up with TRBD2. The CDR3 spans 16 residues. Germline values: CDR1 SGHAT, CDR2 FQDESV (reference sequence). The V segment lost 2 bases and the J segment 2 bases; nucleotides outside the gene matches: 5. CDR3 sequence reads: CASSLSLAVNTGELFF. CDR3 coding DNA: TGTGCCAGCAGCTTATCGCTAGCGGTTAACACCGGGGAGCTGTTTTTT.

The chain combines TRBV6-1 with TRBJ2-1; TRBD2 aligns across 11 bases. The germline CDR1 and CDR2 sequences are MNHNS and SASEGT. CDR3 length equals 15 residues. Trimming at V came to 7 bases and at J to 6 bases, leaving 8 bases not matched to a gene. The CDR3 sequence is CASTSGTSGGNEQFF. DNA of the CDR3: TGTGCCAGCACGTCCGGGACTAGCGGCGGCAATGAGCAGTTCTTC.

This chain links TRBV11-2 with TRBJ2-7; D remains unclear. CDR3 length: 18 residues. The V gene lost 1 base and the J gene lost 5 bases, with 24 bases spanning the gap. The V gene's germline CDR1 is SGHAT and CDR2 FQNNGV. DNA of the CDR3: TGTGCCAGCAGCTTAGTTTGGGTTTATACAGAGACAACGGACGAGCAGTACTTC. Translation: CASSLVWVYTETTDEQYF.

This clonotype turned up a few times. The V and J genes are TRBV27 and TRBJ1-5; TRBD1 agrees at 7 bases. V lost 5 bases, J lost 7 bases, and 5 bases stayed unmatched. The germline V gene has CDR1 MNHEY and CDR2 SMNVEV (reference sequence). The CDR3 contains 13 residues. The CDR3 bases are TGTGCCAGCAGTATGGGACAGCGCCAGCCCCAGCATTTT. This translates into CASSMGQRQPQHF.

This clonotype was seen at least ten times. J is TRBJ1-5 and V is TRBV2, with D maybe TRBD1 (5 bases). Trimming left V 4 bases short and J 0 bases short, with 7 bases between. CDR3 length equals 14 residues. Germline V gives CDR1 SNHLY, CDR2 FYNNEI. The chain's CDR3 is CASSATASNQPQHF. DNA for the CDR3: TGTGCCAGCAGTGCGACAGCTAGCAATCAGCCCCAGCATTTT. Looking up the rest from reference TRBV2 and TRBJ1-5 gives the full variable domain: EPEVTQTPSHQVTQMGQEVILRCVPISNHLYFYWYRQILGQKVEFLVSFYNNEISEKSEIFDDQFSVERPDGSNFTLKIRSTKLEDSAMYFCASSATASNQPQHFGDGTRLSIL.

This clonotype has more than one count but fewer than ten. V usage is TRBV3-1 and J usage is TRBJ2-5; perhaps TRBD2 as D (5 bases). This CDR3 has 15 amino acids. The V gene's germline CDR1 is LGHDT and CDR2 YNNKEL (reference sequence). V dropped 1 base and J dropped 0 bases, with 9 bases sitting between them. The chain's CDR3 is CASSQGNGDQETQYF. As DNA, the CDR3 is TGTGCCAGCAGCCAAGGAAACGGGGACCAAGAGACCCAGTACTTC.

This clonotype was detected only once. The chain links TRBV5-5 to TRBJ2-3; TRBD2 matches 10 bases. Trimming took 4 bases from V and 3 from J; bases not matched to a gene: 8. This CDR3 has 16 residues. Germline lookup yields CDR1 SGHKS and CDR2 YYEKEE (reference sequence). The CDR3 nucleotides read TGTGCCAGCAGCCTCCAACTAGCGGGAAATACAGATACGCAGTATTTT. Amino acids: CASSLQLAGNTDTQYF. The variable domain in full, completed from reference TRBV5-5 and TRBJ2-3, reads DAGVTQSPTHLIKTRGQQVTLRCSPISGHKSVSWYQQVLGQGPQFIFQYYEKEERGRGNFPDRFSARQFPNYSSELNVNALLLGDSALYLCASSLQLAGNTDTQYFGPGTRLTVL.

This clonotype was seen at least ten times. This chain links TRBV2 with TRBJ2-1, with 14 bases that match TRBD2. Unmatched junction bases numbered 3, after V lost 5 bases and J lost 6 bases. The germline V gene has CDR1 SNHLY and CDR2 FYNNEI. The CDR3 loop spans 15 amino acids. The CDR3 bases are TGTGCCAGCAGTAGACTAGCGGGAGGGGGCAATGAGCAGTTCTTC. As protein: CASSRLAGGGNEQFF. The full variable domain, rest sourced from reference TRBV2 and TRBJ2-1, is EPEVTQTPSHQVTQMGQEVILRCVPISNHLYFYWYRQILGQKVEFLVSFYNNEISEKSEIFDDQFSVERPDGSNFTLKIRSTKLEDSAMYFCASSRLAGGGNEQFFGPGTRLTVL.

There are many counts of this clonotype. This chain joins TRBV28 and TRBJ2-1, with D perhaps matching TRBD2 (6 bases). This CDR3 is built from 15 residues. CDR1 is MDHEN, CDR2 SYDVKM, per germline. Trimming stripped 4 bases from V and 6 bases from J, with 16 bases between. In DNA, the CDR3 is TGTGCCAGCAGTTCCCCAGCGGGCCACCGCAATGAGCAGTTCTTC. Translation: CASSSPAGHRNEQFF. Full variable domain (rest looked up from reference TRBV28 and TRBJ2-1): DVKVTQSSRYLVKRTGEKVFLECVQDMDHENMFWYRQDPGLGLRLIYFSYDVKMKEKGDIPEGYSVSREKKERFSLILESASTNQTSMYLCASSSPAGHRNEQFFGPGTRLTVL.

The V gene is TRBV19, the J gene TRBJ2-1, with D hard to call. Trimming left V 3 bases short and J 5 bases short, with 8 bases between. The germline V gene encodes CDR1 LNHDA and CDR2 SQIVND (reference sequence). This CDR3 has 13 amino acids. This CDR3 reads CASSIQQNNEQFF. The CDR3 DNA is TGTGCCAGTAGTATTCAACAAAACAATGAGCAGTTCTTC. The full variable domain, with the rest looked up from reference TRBV19 and TRBJ2-1, is DGGITQSPKYLFRKEGQNVTLSCEQNLNHDAMYWYRQDPGQGLRLIYYSQIVNDFQKGDIAEGYSVSREKKESFPLTVTSAQKNPTAFYLCASSIQQNNEQFFGPGTRLTVL.

Only a few counts were recorded for this clonotype. V and J are TRBV11-3 and TRBJ2-7; 10 bases match TRBD1. The CDR3 is 15 amino acids. The V segment lost 5 bases and the J segment 7 bases; nucleotides outside the gene matches: 11. Germline CDR1 is SGHNT and CDR2 is YENEEA. This chain's CDR3 is CASSETGGGSGEQYF. The CDR3 bases are TGTGCCAGCAGCGAGACAGGGGGCGGGTCCGGGGAGCAGTACTTC.

In the case of this clonotype: This may be a read error: a much more frequent sequence differs by one nucleotide. The genes are TRBV10-3 and TRBJ2-7; 11 nucleotides line up with TRBD1. With V trimmed by 1 base and J by 6 bases, 5 bases remained unmatched. The CDR3 is 15 residues long. Germline V lookup: CDR1 ENHRY, CDR2 SYGVKD. The CDR3 protein is CAISEYGQGACEQYF. The CDR3 coding sequence is TGTGCCATCAGTGAGTATGGACAGGGGGCGTGCGAGCAGTACTTC.

Remarks on this clonotype: Germline and junction disagree at one end, which may indicate a read error. This rearrangement joins TRBV6-1 to TRBJ1-1; 7 bases map to TRBD1. This CDR3 has 14 amino acids. Germline V gives CDR1 MNHNS, CDR2 SASEGT. This CDR3 reads CASSYGRGRAESFF. The CDR3, as DNA: TGTGCCAGCAGTTATGGGAGGGGGCGCGCTGAATCTTTCTTT.

There are many counts of this clonotype. The chain couples TRBV10-3 to TRBJ2-7; D possibly corresponds to TRBD1 (6 bases). The CDR3 totals 13 residues. Deletions cut 4 bases from V and 4 bases from J, with 11 bases between. From germline, CDR1 is ENHRY and CDR2 SYGVKD. In DNA, the CDR3 is TGTGCCATCAGTGCAGGGGTTTCGTACGAGCAGTACTTC. It specifies CAISAGVSYEQYF.

The sample holds many counts of this clonotype. The gene calls are TRBV12-3 or TRBV12-4 and TRBJ1-5; 9 nucleotides match TRBD1. Germline trimming cut 5 bases from V and 6 bases from J; bases unmatched to any gene: 8. There are 15 residues in the CDR3. CDR3 amino acids: CASSLNTGGGQPQHF. In DNA, the CDR3 is TGTGCCAGCAGTCTAAACACAGGGGGCGGTCAGCCCCAGCATTTT.

This clonotype was picked up many times. The chain recombines TRBV7-8 with TRBJ1-2; unclear D gene. From germline, CDR1 is SGHVS and CDR2 FQNEAQ. This CDR3 comprises 13 residues. Trimming removed 5 bases at V and 2 bases at J, with 9 bases between. The DNA for the CDR3 is TGTGCCAGCAGCCTTAATGGAAACTATGGCTACACCTTC. It translates to CASSLNGNYGYTF.

This clonotype was detected many times. CDR3 protein: CGSVGGGGETQYF. CDR3 nucleotides: TGTGGAAGCGTAGGAGGCGGAGGGGAGACCCAGTACTTC. This sequence joins TRBV30 and TRBJ2-5, with a tentative D call TRBD2 (6 bases). The CDR3 spans 13 residues. Germline CDR1 GTSNPN, CDR2 SVGIG (reference sequence).

This clonotype was found a few times. The genes are TRBV28 and TRBJ1-2; D ambiguous. The CDR3 spans 13 residues. Germline CDR1 MDHEN, CDR2 SYDVKM. V shed 5 bases and J shed 0 bases, with 7 bases lying between them. The CDR3 protein is CASSRPPNYGYTF. The DNA for the CDR3 is TGTGCCAGCAGTAGACCTCCTAACTATGGCTACACCTTC.

This clonotype has at least ten counts. V usage is TRBV28 and J usage is TRBJ2-2, with 10 bases matching TRBD1. CDR1 and CDR2 from the germline V gene are MDHEN and SYDVKM. The ends lost 6 bases at V and 6 bases at J; junction bases unmatched: 4. The CDR3 has 14 amino acids. CDR3 region: CASRQGQGAGELFF. The DNA of the CDR3 is TGTGCCAGCAGACAAGGACAGGGGGCCGGGGAGCTGTTTTTT.

A few counts support this clonotype. This rearrangement joins TRBV12-3 or TRBV12-4 to TRBJ1-2, with D uncertain. Trimming removed 2 bases from V and 4 bases from J, with 5 bases in between. The CDR3 contains 12 residues. The CDR3, as DNA: TGTGCCAGCAGTTTACACAGCTATGGCTACACCTTC. Residues: CASSLHSYGYTF.

The table lists this clonotype with a few counts. This chain links TRBV10-2 with TRBJ1-1; D gene uncertain. The CDR3 is 13 residues long. CDR1 WSHSY and CDR2 SAAADI come from the germline V gene. V was trimmed by 7 bases and J by 2 bases, leaving 11 bases between them. The CDR3 bases are TGCGCCAGCACCGACCCTGCTAACACTGAAGCTTTCTTT. Residues: CASTDPANTEAFF.

This clonotype was recorded many times. V gene TRBV29-1 combines with J gene TRBJ2-1, with 10 bases lining up with TRBD2. J lost 2 bases, V lost 7 bases, and 14 bases had no gene match. This CDR3 spans 17 amino acids. Germline V lookup: CDR1 SQVTM, CDR2 ANQGSEA. For the CDR3, the DNA is TGCAGCGCTTTTATGAGCGGGAGGGCCCCCCCCTACAATGAGCAGTTCTTC. This sequence encodes CSAFMSGRAPPYNEQFF.